The TCR beta chain under discussion was sequenced for a study of blood T cells in healthy people across ages. Through a sample-barcoded 5' primer and a J-beta primer mix, a second PCR was run for roughly 6 to 11 cycles. TCRdb recomputed calls from the 5' RACE reads with MiXCR, one row per CDR3 protein. The data contain about 680,000 distinct CDR3 sequences, 49% of them seen just once; the ten biggest clones take up under 35%. This CDR3 comprises 16 residues. Trimming pared 0 bases from V and 4 bases from J, leaving 15 bases between. The germline V gene has CDR1 LGHDT and CDR2 YNNKEL (reference sequence).

The source material was blood. The source of this sequence is a woman between 55 and 75 years old in good health. The rearrangement uses TRBV3-1 and TRBJ1-2; D gene uncertain. CDR3 protein: CASSQDSPEPGYGYTF. In DNA form, the CDR3 reads TGTGCCAGCAGCCAAGATTCCCCGGAGCCGGGCTATGGCTACACCTTC.